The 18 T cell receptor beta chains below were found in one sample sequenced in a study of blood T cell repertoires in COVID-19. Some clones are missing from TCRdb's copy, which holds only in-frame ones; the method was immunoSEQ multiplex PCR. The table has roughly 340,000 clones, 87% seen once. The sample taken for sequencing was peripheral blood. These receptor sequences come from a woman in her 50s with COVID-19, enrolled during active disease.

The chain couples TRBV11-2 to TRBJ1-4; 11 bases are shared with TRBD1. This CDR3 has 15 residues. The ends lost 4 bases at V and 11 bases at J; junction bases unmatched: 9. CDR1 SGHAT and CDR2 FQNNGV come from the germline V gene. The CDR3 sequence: CASSSGQGAMRKLFF. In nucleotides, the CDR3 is TGTGCCAGCAGCTCAGGACAGGGGGCGATGCGGAAACTGTTTTTT.

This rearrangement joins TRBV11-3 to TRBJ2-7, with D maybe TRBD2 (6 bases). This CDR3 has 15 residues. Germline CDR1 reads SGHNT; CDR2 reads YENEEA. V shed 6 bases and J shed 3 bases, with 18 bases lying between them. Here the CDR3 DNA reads TGTGCCAGCAGTCCTAGGTTAGCGGAACACTACGAGCAGTACTTC. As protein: CASSPRLAEHYEQYF. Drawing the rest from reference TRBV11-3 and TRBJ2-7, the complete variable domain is EAGVVQSPRYKIIEKKQPVAFWCNPISGHNTLYWYLQNLGQGPELLIRYENEEAVDDSQLPKDRFSAERLKGVDSTLKIQPAELGDSAVYLCASSPRLAEHYEQYFGPGTRLTVT.

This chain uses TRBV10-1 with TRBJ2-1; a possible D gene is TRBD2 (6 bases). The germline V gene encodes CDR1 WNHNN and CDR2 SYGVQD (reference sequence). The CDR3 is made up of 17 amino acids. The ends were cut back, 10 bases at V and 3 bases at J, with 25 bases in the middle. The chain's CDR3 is CATGNGRSSEYYNEQFF. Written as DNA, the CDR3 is TGCGCCACCGGCAACGGGCGTTCTAGCGAATACTACAATGAGCAGTTCTTC.

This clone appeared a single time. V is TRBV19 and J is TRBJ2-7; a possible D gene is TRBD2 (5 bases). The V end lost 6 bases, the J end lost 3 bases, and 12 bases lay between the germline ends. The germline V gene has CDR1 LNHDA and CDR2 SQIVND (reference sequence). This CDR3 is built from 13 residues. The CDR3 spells CASRGSGYYEQYF. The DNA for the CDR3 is TGTGCCAGTAGAGGAAGCGGATACTACGAGCAGTACTTC.

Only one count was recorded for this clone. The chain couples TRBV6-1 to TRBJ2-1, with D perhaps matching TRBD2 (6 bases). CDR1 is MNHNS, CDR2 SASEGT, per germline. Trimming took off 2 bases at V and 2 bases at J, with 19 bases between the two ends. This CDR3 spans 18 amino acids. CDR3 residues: CASSEKIFGERAYNEQFF. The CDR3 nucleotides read TGTGCCAGCAGTGAAAAGATCTTTGGGGAGCGGGCCTACAATGAGCAGTTCTTC.

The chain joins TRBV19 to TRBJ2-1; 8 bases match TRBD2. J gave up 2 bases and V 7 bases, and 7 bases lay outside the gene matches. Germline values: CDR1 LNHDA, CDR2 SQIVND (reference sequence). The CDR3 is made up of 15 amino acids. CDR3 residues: CASTSGSLPYNEQFF. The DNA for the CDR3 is TGTGCCAGTACGAGCGGGAGCTTACCCTACAATGAGCAGTTCTTC.

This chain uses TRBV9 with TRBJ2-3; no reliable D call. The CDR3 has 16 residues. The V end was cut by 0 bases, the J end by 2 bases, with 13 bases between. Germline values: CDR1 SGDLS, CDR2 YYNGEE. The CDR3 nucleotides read TGTGCCAGCAGCGTAGGCGGCCTATCCATCACAGATACGCAGTATTTT. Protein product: CASSVGGLSITDTQYF. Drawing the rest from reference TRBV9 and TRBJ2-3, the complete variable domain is DSGVTQTPKHLITATGQRVTLRCSPRSGDLSVYWYQQSLDQGLQFLIQYYNGEERAKGNILERFSAQQFPDLHSELNLSSLELGDSALYFCASSVGGLSITDTQYFGPGTRLTVL.

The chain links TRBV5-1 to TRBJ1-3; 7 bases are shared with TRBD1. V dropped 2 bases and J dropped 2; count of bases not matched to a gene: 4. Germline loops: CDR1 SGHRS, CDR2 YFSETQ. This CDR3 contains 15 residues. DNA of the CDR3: TGCGCCAGCAGCTTTGGGACAGAGCCTGGAAACACCATATATTTT. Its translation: CASSFGTEPGNTIYF.

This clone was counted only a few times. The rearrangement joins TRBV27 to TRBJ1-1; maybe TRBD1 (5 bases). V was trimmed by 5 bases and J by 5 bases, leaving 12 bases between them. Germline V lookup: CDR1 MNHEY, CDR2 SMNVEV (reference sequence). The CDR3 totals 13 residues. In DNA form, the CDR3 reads TGTGCCAGCAGTAGAAGGGGAGGAACTGAAGCTTTCTTT. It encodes CASSRRGGTEAFF.

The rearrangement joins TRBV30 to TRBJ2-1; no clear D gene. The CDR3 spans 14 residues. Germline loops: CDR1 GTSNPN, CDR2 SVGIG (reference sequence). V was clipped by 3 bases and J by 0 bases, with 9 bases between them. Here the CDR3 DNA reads TGTGCCTGGAGCTCTACGGGCTCCTACAATGAGCAGTTCTTC. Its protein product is CAWSSTGSYNEQFF.

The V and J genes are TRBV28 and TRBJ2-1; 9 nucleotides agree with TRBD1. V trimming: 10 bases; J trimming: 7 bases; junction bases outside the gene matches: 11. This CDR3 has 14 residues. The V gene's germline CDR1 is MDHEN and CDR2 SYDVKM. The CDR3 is CAILQGATVNEQFF. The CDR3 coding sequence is TGTGCCATCCTACAGGGGGCTACTGTGAATGAGCAGTTCTTC.

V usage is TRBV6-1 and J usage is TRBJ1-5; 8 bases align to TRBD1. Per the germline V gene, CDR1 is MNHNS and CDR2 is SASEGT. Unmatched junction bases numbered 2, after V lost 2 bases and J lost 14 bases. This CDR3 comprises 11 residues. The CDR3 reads CASSESTGEHF. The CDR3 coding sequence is TGTGCCAGCAGTGAATCGACAGGGGAGCATTTT.

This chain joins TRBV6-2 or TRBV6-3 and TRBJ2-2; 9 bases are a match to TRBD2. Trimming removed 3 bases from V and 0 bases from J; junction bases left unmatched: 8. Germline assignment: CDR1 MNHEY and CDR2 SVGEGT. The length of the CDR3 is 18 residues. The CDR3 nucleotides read TGTGCCAGCAGTTATTGGACTAGCGCTCAAGCGAACACCGGGGAGCTGTTTTTT. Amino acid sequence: CASSYWTSAQANTGELFF.

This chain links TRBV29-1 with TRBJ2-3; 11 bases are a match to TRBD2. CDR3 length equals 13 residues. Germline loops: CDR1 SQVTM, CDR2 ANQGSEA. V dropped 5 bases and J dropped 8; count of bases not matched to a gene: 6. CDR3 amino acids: CSVRLAGGLTQYF. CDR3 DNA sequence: TGCAGCGTTCGGCTAGCGGGAGGTCTTACGCAGTATTTT.

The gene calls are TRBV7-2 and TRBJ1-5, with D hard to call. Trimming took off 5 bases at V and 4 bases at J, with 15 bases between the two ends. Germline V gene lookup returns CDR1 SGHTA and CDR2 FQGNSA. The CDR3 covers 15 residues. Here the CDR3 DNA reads TGTGCCAGCAGCCCTATGGGGTCGGGGAATCAGCCCCAGCATTTT. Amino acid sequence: CASSPMGSGNQPQHF.

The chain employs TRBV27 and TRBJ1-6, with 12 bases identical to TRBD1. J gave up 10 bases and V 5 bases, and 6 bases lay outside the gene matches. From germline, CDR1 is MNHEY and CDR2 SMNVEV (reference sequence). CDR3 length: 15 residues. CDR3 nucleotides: TGTGCCAGCAGTCCGCGGGACAGGGGGCACTCACCCCTCCACTTT. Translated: CASSPRDRGHSPLHF.

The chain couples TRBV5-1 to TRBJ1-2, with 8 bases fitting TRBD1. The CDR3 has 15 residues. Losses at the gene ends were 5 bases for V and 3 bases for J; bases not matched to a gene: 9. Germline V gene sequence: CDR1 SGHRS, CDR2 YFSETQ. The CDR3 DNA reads TGCGCCAGCAGGCCCCAGGGGGCGCAATACTATGGCTACACCTTC. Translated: CASRPQGAQYYGYTF. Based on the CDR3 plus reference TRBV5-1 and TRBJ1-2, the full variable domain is KAGVTQTPRYLIKTRGQQVTLSCSPISGHRSVSWYQQTPGQGLQFLFEYFSETQRNKGNFPGRFSGRQFSNSRSEMNVSTLELGDSALYLCASRPQGAQYYGYTFGSGTRLTVV.

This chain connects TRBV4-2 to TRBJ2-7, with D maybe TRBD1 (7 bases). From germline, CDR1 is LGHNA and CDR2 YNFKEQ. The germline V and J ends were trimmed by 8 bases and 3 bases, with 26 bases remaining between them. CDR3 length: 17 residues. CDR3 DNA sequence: TGTGCCAGCTCACCAGGGGGAGGAGGACTACTATTCTACGAGCAGTACTTC. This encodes CASSPGGGGLLFYEQYF.